The rows below give T cell receptor beta chains drawn from one sample of a study of cytomegalovirus exposure and HLA in healthy donors. Sequencing was performed with immunoSEQ multiplex PCR; in TCRdb, only in-frame clones are kept and a portion is missing. Of tens of thousands of clones listed, about 92% are singletons. Input material: PBMCs. These receptors were taken from a young man in good health and CMV-seropositive. CDR3s include the opening cysteine and the closing phenylalanine or tryptophan. The order of the fields is J gene, V gene, clone size, D gene, CDR3 length, CDR3 DNA, CDR3 protein. D genes are given only for firm matches. Rows may omit the clone size; those that give it use once, few, many or a size class.

TRBJ2-7 | TRBV14 | . | . | 15 | TGTGCCAGCAGCCAAGGATACGGGAGTAGGTACGAGCAGTACTTC | CASSQGYGSRYEQYF
TRBJ2-1 | TRBV7-8 | . | TRBD2 | 21 | TGTGCCAGCAGCTCTTTCAGATCCGGGACTAGCGGGAGTCAGTATATGAATGAGCAGTTCTTC | CASSSFRSGTSGSQYMNEQFF
TRBJ2-1 | TRBV27 | . | . | 14 | TGTGCCAGCAGTTCCCCTGACAGCCCGGATGAGCAGTTCTTC | CASSSPDSPDEQFF
TRBJ2-5 | TRBV5-6 | . | . | 13 | TGTGCCAGCAGCTTTTCGGGAGATGAGACCCAGTACTTC | CASSFSGDETQYF
TRBJ1-3 | TRBV4-1 | . | . | 16 | TGCGCCAGCAGCCCCGAACCCGCGGGGGACGGAAACACCATATATTTT | CASSPEPAGDGNTIYF
TRBJ1-1 | TRBV14 | once | TRBD1 | 17 | TGTGCCAGCAGCCGCCTCCCTGCGGGACAGTTATACACTGAAGCTTTCTTT | CASSRLPAGQLYTEAFF
TRBJ1-5 | TRBV15 | . | TRBD1 | 18 | TGTGCCACCAGCAGAGGGATAGGGACAGGGGTGCGCAATCAGCCCCAGCATTTT | CATSRGIGTGVRNQPQHF
TRBJ1-3 | TRBV6-1 | . | TRBD1 | 15 | TGTGCCAGCAGTGGGTCGGACAGGTCTGGAAACACCATATATTTT | CASSGSDRSGNTIYF
TRBJ1-1 | TRBV5-5 | few | . | 14 | TGTGCCAGCAGCAGAACAGGACCCGAGGCTGAAGCTTTCTTT | CASSRTGPEAEAFF
TRBJ2-1 | TRBV6-1 | . | . | 10 | TGTGCCAGCCAAAGTAGCACCCAGTTCTTC | CASQSSTQFF
TRBJ1-5 | TRBV18 | . | TRBD1 | 16 | TGTGCCAGCTCACCAACCGGGACAGGGGGCTTGCAGCCCCAGCATTTT | CASSPTGTGGLQPQHF
TRBJ2-1 | TRBV5-1 | . | TRBD1 | 15 | TGCGCCAGCAGCTACGAGACAGGGGTAAGCAATGAGCAGTTCTTC | CASSYETGVSNEQFF
TRBJ2-7 | TRBV9 | . | . | 14 | TGTGCCAGCAGCCCCACAGACAGTCTCTACGAGCAGTACTTC | CASSPTDSLYEQYF
TRBJ2-1 | TRBV10-1 | . | TRBD2 | 16 | TGCGCCAGCAGTCTCAGGGCGGGAGCGGGGGACAATGAGCAGTTCTTC | CASSLRAGAGDNEQFF
TRBJ1-1 | TRBV6-5 | . | TRBD1 | 15 | TGTGCCACCGGACAGGAGAATAGGGTGAGGACTGAAGCTTTCTTT | CATGQENRVRTEAFF
TRBJ1-1 | TRBV29-1 | . | . | 15 | TGCAGCGTTGAAGACGTGGGGCGCGGGGTCACTGAAGCTTTCTTT | CSVEDVGRGVTEAFF
TRBJ1-5 | TRBV7-2 | . | . | 13 | TGTGCCAGCAGCTTTACGGAGGAACAGCCCCAGCATTTT | CASSFTEEQPQHF
TRBJ2-7 | TRBV4-1 | . | . | 13 | TGCGCCAGCAGCCAAGCTAGCGCCTACGAGCAGTACTTC | CASSQASAYEQYF
TRBJ2-1 | TRBV30 | . | TRBD1 | 14 | TGTGCCTGGACCAGGACAGGGGGCTACAATGAGCAGTTCTTC | CAWTRTGGYNEQFF
TRBJ2-7 | TRBV27 | . | TRBD2 | 17 | TGTGCCAGCAGTTTAAAACTAGCGGGAGTAACTGGGCACGAGCAGTACTTC | CASSLKLAGVTGHEQYF
TRBJ1-5 | TRBV30 | . | TRBD1 | 14 | TGTGCCTGGAGTGTAGGACAGGGCCATCAGCCCCAGCATTTT | CAWSVGQGHQPQHF
TRBJ1-2 | TRBV7-2 | . | . | 14 | TGTGCCAGCAGCTCCCGATGGACAGCGGAAGGCTACACCTTC | CASSSRWTAEGYTF
TRBJ2-2 | TRBV5-4 | . | TRBD2 | 17 | TGTGCCAGCAGCGGAATTGGGGGGAGGGATGGGACCGGGGAGCTGTTTTTT | CASSGIGGRDGTGELFF
TRBJ2-1 | TRBV29-1 | . | . | 15 | TGCAGCGTTGAAGAGGTGGGAAACAGGGACAATGAGCAGTTCTTC | CSVEEVGNRDNEQFF
TRBJ2-1 | TRBV9 | . | . | 14 | TGTGCCAGCAGCGTAGTCGGGCAGGGCAATGAGCAGTTCTTC | CASSVVGQGNEQFF
TRBJ2-6 | TRBV5-1 | . | . | 17 | TGCGCCAGCAGCGCGGGACAGAAACCATCTGGGGCCAACGTCCTGACTTTC | CASSAGQKPSGANVLTF
TRBJ2-5 | TRBV28 | . | . | 15 | TGTGCCAGCAGCGAGTCGGGGTTGGGACAAGAGACCCAGTACTTC | CASSESGLGQETQYF
TRBJ2-3 | TRBV23-1 | . | TRBD2 | 18 | TGCGCCAGCAGTCGCCCGGACCCCATAGCGGGGTACACAGATACGCAGTATTTT | CASSRPDPIAGYTDTQYF
TRBJ1-1 | TRBV2 | once | TRBD1 | 14 | TGTGCCAGCAGGCTGACAGGGTCGAACACTGAAGCTTTCTTT | CASRLTGSNTEAFF
TRBJ2-2 | TRBV10-1 | . | TRBD2 | 16 | TGCGCCAGCAGTGAGGGGCTAGCGGGAGACAAGGGGGAGCTGTTTTTT | CASSEGLAGDKGELFF
TRBJ2-5 | TRBV4-2 | . | . | 15 | TGTGCCAGCAGCCAAGAAGTGGCGGCAGTGGAGACCCAGTACTTC | CASSQEVAAVETQYF
TRBJ2-7 | TRBV6-5 | . | TRBD1 | 14 | TGTGCCAGCAGACCGTGGGACAGGGTTCACGAGCAGTACTTC | CASRPWDRVHEQYF
TRBJ2-3 | TRBV7-2 | once | . | 18 | TGTGCCAGCAGCGCCCGGTGGGTTGGCGGGGCCAACACAGATACGCAGTATTTT | CASSARWVGGANTDTQYF
TRBJ1-1 | TRBV30 | . | . | 10 | TGTGCCTGGATACGGGTTGAAGCTTTCTTT | CAWIRVEAFF